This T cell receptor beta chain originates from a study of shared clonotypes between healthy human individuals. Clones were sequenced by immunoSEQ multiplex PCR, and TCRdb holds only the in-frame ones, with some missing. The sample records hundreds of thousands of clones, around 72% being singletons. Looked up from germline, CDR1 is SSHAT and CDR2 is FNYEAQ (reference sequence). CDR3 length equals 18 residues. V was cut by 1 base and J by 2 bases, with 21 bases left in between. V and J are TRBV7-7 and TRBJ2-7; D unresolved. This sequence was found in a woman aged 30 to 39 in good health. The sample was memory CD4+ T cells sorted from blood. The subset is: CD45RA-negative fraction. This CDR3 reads CASSLVLFFGGCTYEQYF. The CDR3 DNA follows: TGTGCCAGCAGCTTAGTTCTTTTTTTTGGCGGATGCACCTACGAGCAGTACTTC.